This TCR beta chain was obtained from a study of shared clonotypes between healthy human individuals. About the research overall: Two women and three men aged 18 to 49 served as donors. Study-wide findings and caveats: An expected dependence of interdonor clonotype sharing on sequencing depth was noted. Larger estimated richness was generally recorded for naive subsets relative to memory subsets.

CD8 cells classed as naive were CD45RO-negative and positively selected for CCR7, excluding terminally differentiated effector memory CD45RA+ cells. The CDR3 totals 16 residues. Between the trimmed V and J ends, which lost 5 bases and 0 bases, there was a span of 13 bases. Germline CDR1 LGHNT, CDR2 FRNRAP. On sorted subsets, replicate PCRs used about 200 ng DNA, or 27,000 or so T cell genomes. Sequencing was performed with immunoSEQ multiplex PCR; in TCRdb, only in-frame clones are kept and a portion is missing. The sample lists 1.5 million to 2.5 million clones; approximately 94% were seen once. On this clone itself: The antigen remains unidentified.

The sequence derives from a man younger than 35 in good health. The rearrangement links TRBV12-5 to TRBJ2-2; weak D call: TRBD1 (6 bases). Sample: naive CD8+ T cells sorted from blood. The CDR3 region is CASGPTDSANTGELFF. CDR3 DNA: TGTGCTAGTGGTCCCACGGACAGTGCGAACACCGGGGAGCTGTTTTTT.